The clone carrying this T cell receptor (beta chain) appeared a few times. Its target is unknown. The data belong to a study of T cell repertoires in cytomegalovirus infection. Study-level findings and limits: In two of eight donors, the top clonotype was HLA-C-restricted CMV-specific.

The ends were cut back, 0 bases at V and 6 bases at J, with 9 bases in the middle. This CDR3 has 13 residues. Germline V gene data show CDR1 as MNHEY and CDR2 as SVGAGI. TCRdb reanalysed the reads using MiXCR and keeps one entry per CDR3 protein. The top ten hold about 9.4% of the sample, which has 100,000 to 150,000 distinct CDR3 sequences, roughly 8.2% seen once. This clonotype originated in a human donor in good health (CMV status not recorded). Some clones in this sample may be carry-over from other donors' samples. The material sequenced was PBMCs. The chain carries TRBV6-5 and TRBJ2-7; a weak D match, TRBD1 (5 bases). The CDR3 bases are TGTGCCAGCAGTTACTCCCAGGGCGGCGAGCAGTACTTC. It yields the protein CASSYSQGGEQYF.